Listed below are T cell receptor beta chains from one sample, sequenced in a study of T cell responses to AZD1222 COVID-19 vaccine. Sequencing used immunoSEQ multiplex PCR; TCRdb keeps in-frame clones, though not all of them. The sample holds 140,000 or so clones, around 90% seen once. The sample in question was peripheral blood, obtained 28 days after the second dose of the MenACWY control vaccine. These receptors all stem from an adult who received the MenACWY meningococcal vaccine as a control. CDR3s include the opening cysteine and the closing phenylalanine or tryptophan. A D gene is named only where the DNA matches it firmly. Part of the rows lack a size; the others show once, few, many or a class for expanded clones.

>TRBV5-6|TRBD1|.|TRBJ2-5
TGTGCCAGCAGCTTGATAGCCGGGACAGGGGTAGAGACCCAGTACTTC
CASSLIAGTGVETQYF
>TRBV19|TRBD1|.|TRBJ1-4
TGTGCCAGTAAAGCTCCAACCGGGACAGGCGATGAAAAACTGTTTTTT
CASKAPTGTGDEKLFF
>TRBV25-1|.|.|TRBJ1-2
TGTGCCAGCAGAGGACAAATTAACTATGGCTACACCTTC
CASRGQINYGYTF
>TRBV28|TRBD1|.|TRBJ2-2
TGTGCCAGCAGTTCACCTACCCACAGGGGCACCGGGGAGCTGTTTTTT
CASSSPTHRGTGELFF
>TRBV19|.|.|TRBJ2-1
TGTGCCAGTAGTATGCGCCACAATGAGCAGTTCTTC
CASSMRHNEQFF
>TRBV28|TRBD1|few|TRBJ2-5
TGTGCCAGCAGTTTGACAGGGGGCATATGGGAGACCCAGTACTTC
CASSLTGGIWETQYF
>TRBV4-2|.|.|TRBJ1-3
TGTGCCAGCAGCCAAGATCCCGGAAACACCATATATTTT
CASSQDPGNTIYF
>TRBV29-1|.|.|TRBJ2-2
TGCAGCGTTTTATGGACCGGGGAGCTGTTTTTT
CSVLWTGELFF
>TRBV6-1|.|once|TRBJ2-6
TGTGCCAGCAGTGCCAAGGGGTTCAGCTCTGGGGCCAACGTCCTGACTTTC
CASSAKGFSSGANVLTF
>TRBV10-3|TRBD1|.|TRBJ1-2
TGTGCCATCAGTGAGCCGGGACAGGGCTATGGCTACACCTTC
CAISEPGQGYGYTF
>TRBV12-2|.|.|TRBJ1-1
TGTGCAAGTCGCTCGGGACAGGGGGCGCAAACTGAAGCTTTCTTT
CASRSGQGAQTEAFF
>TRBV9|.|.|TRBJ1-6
TGTGCCAGCAGCGTAGCGAGGGATTCACCCCTCCACTTT
CASSVARDSPLHF
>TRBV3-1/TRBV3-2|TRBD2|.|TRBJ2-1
TGTGCCAGCAGCCAAGACGCGCTAGCGGGAGTTTACAATGAGCAGTTCTTC
CASSQDALAGVYNEQFF
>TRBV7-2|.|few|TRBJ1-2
TGTGCCAGCAGCCCAACCGTCCTTCTAAACTATGGCTACACCTTC
CASSPTVLLNYGYTF
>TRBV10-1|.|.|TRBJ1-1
TGCGCCAGCAGTGAATTGCGGCCCGGGGTCGATGTGGACACTGAAGCTTTCTTT
CASSELRPGVDVDTEAFF
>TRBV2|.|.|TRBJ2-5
TGTGCCAGCATCTTGTCGGGAGAGACCCAGTACTTC
CASILSGETQYF
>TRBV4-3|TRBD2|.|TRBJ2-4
TGCGCCAGCAGCCAAGCACTAGCGTCCTATTCCAAAAACATTCAGTACTTC
CASSQALASYSKNIQYF
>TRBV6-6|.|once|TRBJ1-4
TGTGCCAGCAGTCGTGGTTCCTCGACTAATGAAAAACTGTTTTTT
CASSRGSSTNEKLFF